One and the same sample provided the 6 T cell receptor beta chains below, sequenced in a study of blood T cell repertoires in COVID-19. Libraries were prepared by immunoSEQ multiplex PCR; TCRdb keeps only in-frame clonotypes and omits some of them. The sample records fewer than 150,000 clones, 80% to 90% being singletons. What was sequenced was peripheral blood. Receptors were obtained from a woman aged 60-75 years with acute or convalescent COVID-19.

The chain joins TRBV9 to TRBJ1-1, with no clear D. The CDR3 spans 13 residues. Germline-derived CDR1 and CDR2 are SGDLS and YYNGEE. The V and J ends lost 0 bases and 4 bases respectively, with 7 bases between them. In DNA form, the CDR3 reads TGTGCCAGCAGCGTAGATGAGAGCACTGAAGCTTTCTTT. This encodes CASSVDESTEAFF.

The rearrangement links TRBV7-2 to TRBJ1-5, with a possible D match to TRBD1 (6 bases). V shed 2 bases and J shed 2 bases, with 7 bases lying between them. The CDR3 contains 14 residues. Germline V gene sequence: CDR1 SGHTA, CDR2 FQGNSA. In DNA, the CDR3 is TGTGCCAGCAGCTTATCAGGGGGCAATCAGCCCCAGCATTTT. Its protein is CASSLSGGNQPQHF.

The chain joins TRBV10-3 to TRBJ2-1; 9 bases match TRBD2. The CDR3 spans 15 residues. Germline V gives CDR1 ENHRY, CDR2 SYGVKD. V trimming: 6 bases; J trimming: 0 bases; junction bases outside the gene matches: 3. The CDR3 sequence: CAIRDSGSSYNEQFF. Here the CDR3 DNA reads TGTGCCATCAGGGATAGCGGGAGCTCCTACAATGAGCAGTTCTTC.

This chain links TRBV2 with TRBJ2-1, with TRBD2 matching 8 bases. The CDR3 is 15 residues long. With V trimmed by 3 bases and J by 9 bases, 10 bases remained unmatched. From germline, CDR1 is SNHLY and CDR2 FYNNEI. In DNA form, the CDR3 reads TGTGCCAGCAGTGAGTCTGGCGGGAGGACGGCTGAGCAGTTCTTC. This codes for CASSESGGRTAEQFF.

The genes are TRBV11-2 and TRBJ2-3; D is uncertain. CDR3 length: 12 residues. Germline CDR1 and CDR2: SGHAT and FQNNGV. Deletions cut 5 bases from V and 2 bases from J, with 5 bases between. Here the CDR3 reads CASSPSTDTQYF. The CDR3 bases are TGTGCCAGCAGCCCTTCCACAGATACGCAGTATTTT.

CDR3 residues: CASSLVWLAGETQYF. CDR3 DNA sequence: TGTGCCAGCAGCTTAGTGTGGCTAGCGGGAGAGACCCAGTACTTC. This chain uses TRBV11-2 with TRBJ2-5, with TRBD2 matching 8 bases. The CDR3 extends over 15 amino acids. The V gene end was trimmed by 1 base and the J gene end by 4 bases; junction bases not matched to a gene: 5. Germline assignment: CDR1 SGHAT and CDR2 FQNNGV.